The 25 T cell receptor beta chains in this list originate from one sample, sequenced in a study of cytomegalovirus exposure and HLA in healthy donors. The PCR used 60 Vbeta and 13 Jbeta primers. Repertoires were generated with immunoSEQ multiplex PCR, while TCRdb's copy carries only in-frame clones and drops some. The data contain fewer than 200,000 clones, less than 80% of them singletons. Sequencing was carried out using PBMCs. Receptors originate from a female donor in good health and CMV-seronegative.

This clone has more than one count but fewer than ten. CDR3 DNA sequence: TGTGCCATCAGCCTACAGGGTTTTCGAAAACTGTTTTTT. As protein: CAISLQGFRKLFF. V gene TRBV10-3 combines with J gene TRBJ1-4, with D possibly TRBD1 on 6 matching bases. V was cut by 6 bases and J by 10 bases, with 15 bases left in between. This CDR3 is built from 13 residues. Germline V CDR1 and CDR2: ENHRY, SYGVKD.

This clone was counted a single time. The genes are TRBV30 and TRBJ2-3; 7 positions agree with TRBD2. This CDR3 contains 14 residues. Germline CDR1 and CDR2: GTSNPN and SVGIG (reference sequence). With V trimmed by 0 bases and J by 3 bases, 3 bases remained unmatched. The CDR3 DNA follows: TGTGCCTGGAGTGTGCGGGGGAGGACAGATACGCAGTATTTT. This codes for CAWSVRGRTDTQYF.

The chain couples TRBV11-2 to TRBJ1-1; D is undetermined. CDR3 size: 16 residues. From germline, CDR1 is SGHAT and CDR2 FQNNGV. Trimming took 5 bases from V and 1 from J, leaving 17 bases between them. CDR3 protein: CASSPSRWAQNTEAFF. The CDR3 bases are TGTGCCAGCAGCCCGTCCCGGTGGGCGCAGAACACTGAAGCTTTCTTT.

This chain links TRBV7-3 with TRBJ2-3; 9 positions match TRBD2. The CDR3 is 21 amino acids. The V gene end was trimmed by 5 bases and the J gene end by 1 base; junction bases not matched to a gene: 22. The germline V gene encodes CDR1 SGHTA and CDR2 FQGTGA. The CDR3 loop is CASSPQVIRGGAGGRTDTQYF. The CDR3 nucleotides are TGTGCCAGCAGCCCCCAAGTCATTCGAGGAGGGGCGGGAGGGCGCACAGATACGCAGTATTTT. Complete variable domain (other parts from reference TRBV7-3 and TRBJ2-3): GAGVSQTPSNKVTEKGKYVELRCDPISGHTALYWYRQSLGQGPEFLIYFQGTGAADDSGLPNDRFFAVRPEGSVSTLKIQRTERGDSAVYLCASSPQVIRGGAGGRTDTQYFGPGTRLTVL.

The rearrangement joins TRBV19 to TRBJ1-6; 9 nucleotides agree with TRBD1. This CDR3 region has 13 residues. The V and J ends lost 7 bases and 9 bases, in that order; junction bases with no gene match: 4. Germline V CDR1 and CDR2: LNHDA, SQIVND (reference sequence). CDR3: CASTTGGSSPLHF. The CDR3 DNA reads as TGTGCCAGTACCACAGGGGGCTCTTCACCCCTCCACTTT.

This clone has more than one count but fewer than ten. The chain couples TRBV7-2 to TRBJ2-5, with a weak D call TRBD1 (5 bases). The J call is in doubt because the DNA end fits TRBJ2-7 better. From germline, CDR1 is SGHTA and CDR2 FQGNSA. The CDR3 covers 13 residues. Here the CDR3 DNA reads TGTGCCAGCAGCTTAGGGGGCAGTGGCGAGCAGTACTTC. This codes for CASSLGGSGEQYF.

CDR3 sequence (DNA): TGTGCCAGCAGCCAAGGTCAGGCCTACCAAGAGACCCAGTACTTC. Amino acid sequence: CASSQGQAYQETQYF. The V and J genes are TRBV14 and TRBJ2-5; D is undetermined. CDR3 length: 15 residues. The germline V and J ends were trimmed by 1 base and 0 bases, with 9 bases remaining between them. Germline lookup yields CDR1 SGHDN and CDR2 FVKESK.

The V call is TRBV30, the J call TRBJ2-5, with unresolved D. V was pared by 0 bases and J by 5 bases, with 7 bases between. The germline gives CDR1 GTSNPN, CDR2 SVGIG (reference sequence). The CDR3 spans 12 residues. CDR3 nucleotides: TGTGCCTGGAGTGTACGGTCGGAGACCCAGTACTTC. It translates to CAWSVRSETQYF.

The chain combines TRBV10-3 with TRBJ1-4; D is unclear. The ends were cut back, 0 bases at V and 0 bases at J, with 5 bases in the middle. The CDR3 contains 15 residues. Germline CDR1 ENHRY, CDR2 SYGVKD. The CDR3, as DNA: TGTGCCATCAGTGAGTCAAGAGCAACTAATGAAAAACTGTTTTTT. Translated, it gives CAISESRATNEKLFF.

The rearrangement uses TRBV7-9 and TRBJ2-3; 7 nucleotides agree with TRBD2. V lost 3 bases, J lost 4 bases, and 1 base stayed unmatched. Germline-derived CDR1 and CDR2 are SEHNR and FQNEAQ (reference sequence). CDR3 length: 13 residues. The CDR3 protein is CASSFAGADTQYF. The CDR3 DNA sequence: TGTGCCAGCAGCTTCGCGGGAGCAGATACGCAGTATTTT. The full variable domain, in which reference TRBV7-9 and TRBJ2-3 provide the parts outside the CDR3, is DTGVSQNPRHKITKRGQNVTFRCDPISEHNRLYWYRQTLGQGPEFLTYFQNEAQLEKSRLLSDRFSAERPKGSFSTLEIQRTEQGDSAMYLCASSFAGADTQYFGPGTRLTVL.

This clone was seen a single time. The genes are TRBV4-2 and TRBJ1-2; 9 bases map to TRBD1. V gave up 1 base and J gave up 7 bases; unmatched junction bases: 16. This CDR3 is built from 18 residues. The germline V gene encodes CDR1 LGHNA and CDR2 YNFKEQ. CDR3 residues: CASSQVFGRGQGSPGYTF. As DNA, the CDR3 is TGTGCCAGCAGCCAAGTCTTCGGAAGGGGACAGGGATCTCCTGGCTACACCTTC.

The chain is built from TRBV7-2 and TRBJ2-7; 8 bases align to TRBD1. With V trimmed by 5 bases and J by 2 bases, 5 bases remained unmatched. CDR1 is SGHTA and CDR2 is FQGNSA in the germline V gene. This CDR3 contains 14 residues. CDR3 protein: CASSAETGAYEQYF. The CDR3 DNA reads TGTGCCAGCAGCGCCGAGACAGGGGCCTACGAGCAGTACTTC.

This clone appeared once. The chain joins TRBV5-1 to TRBJ2-5; tentatively, D is TRBD1 (6 bases). The last part of the DNA fits TRBJ2-7 better; the J call may be wrong. Germline V gene sequence: CDR1 SGHRS, CDR2 YFSETQ. The CDR3 loop spans 15 amino acids. In DNA form, the CDR3 reads TGCGCCAGCAGCTTGGAGGCCAGCAGGGGATACGAGCAGTACTTC. Translating it yields CASSLEASRGYEQYF.

The chain links TRBV9 to TRBJ2-1; 9 bases are a match to TRBD2. The V segment lost 4 bases and the J segment 9 bases; nucleotides outside the gene matches: 11. CDR3 length: 15 residues. Germline CDR1 reads SGDLS; CDR2 reads YYNGEE. The CDR3 coding sequence is TGTGCCAGCAGCCCAGTAGGCGGGAGGGGTGGTGAGCAGTTCTTC. Protein product: CASSPVGGRGGEQFF.

This clone was counted a few times. The chain carries TRBV4-3 and TRBJ2-3, with a possible D match to TRBD2 (6 bases). Germline lookup yields CDR1 LGHNA and CDR2 YSLEER. CDR3 length: 13 residues. Trimming pared 4 bases from V and 1 base from J, leaving 6 bases between. The CDR3 sequence: CASSPSGTDTQYF. CDR3 DNA: TGCGCCAGCAGCCCTAGCGGCACAGATACGCAGTATTTT.

This rearrangement joins TRBV27 to TRBJ2-1, with D possibly TRBD1 on 6 matching bases. This CDR3 spans 18 amino acids. Germline V gene data show CDR1 as MNHEY and CDR2 as SMNVEV (reference sequence). V was clipped by 2 bases and J by 0 bases, with 17 bases between them. The CDR3 loop is CASSLLPRTVSSYNEQFF. CDR3 in DNA: TGTGCCAGCAGTTTACTACCCAGGACAGTGAGCTCCTACAATGAGCAGTTCTTC.

This sequence joins TRBV15 and TRBJ1-1; 9 bases are a match to TRBD1. In germline, CDR1 is LNHNV, CDR2 YYDKDF (reference sequence). The CDR3 consists of 14 residues. The V segment lost 1 base and the J segment 6 bases; nucleotides outside the gene matches: 3. The CDR3 DNA follows: TGTGCCACCAGCAGAGGTCGACAGGGGGCTGAAGCTTTCTTT. Translated, it gives CATSRGRQGAEAFF.

This clone showed up just once. The chain couples TRBV7-3 to TRBJ2-5; 9 bases line up with TRBD1. This CDR3 is 15 amino acids long. V was clipped by 4 bases and J by 5 bases; unmatched bases: 8. The germline V gene has CDR1 SGHTA and CDR2 FQGTGA. CDR3 in amino acids: CASSSPPGTGETQYF. The CDR3 nucleotides read TGTGCCAGCAGCTCTCCCCCCGGGACAGGGGAGACCCAGTACTTC.

The chain employs TRBV29-1 and TRBJ2-5; unclear D gene. The tail of the sequence fits TRBJ2-7 better, so the J call may be wrong. The CDR3 loop spans 12 amino acids. CDR1 is SQVTM, CDR2 ANQGSEA, per germline. The CDR3 DNA reads TGCAGCGTTCGGGTCAGCTCCTACGAGCAGTACTTC. Translated, it gives CSVRVSSYEQYF.

The rearrangement uses TRBV27 and TRBJ2-1; TRBD2 matches at 11 bases. The J segment lost 7 bases and the V segment lost 2 bases, leaving 7 bases of the junction unmatched. The CDR3 is made up of 16 amino acids. Germline assignment: CDR1 MNHEY and CDR2 SMNVEV (reference sequence). The CDR3 loop reads CASSLPLAGGWNEQFF. CDR3 DNA: TGTGCCAGCAGTTTACCCCTAGCGGGGGGATGGAATGAGCAGTTCTTC.

The chain employs TRBV5-6 and TRBJ2-1; 12 bases map to TRBD2. Unmatched junction bases numbered 4, after V lost 0 bases and J lost 0 bases. The CDR3 length is 18 residues. Germline CDR1 SGHDT, CDR2 YYEEEE. The CDR3 here is CASSLGLAGAYSYNEQFF. CDR3 DNA: TGTGCCAGCAGCTTGGGACTAGCGGGGGCATACTCCTACAATGAGCAGTTCTTC. The full variable domain, rest sourced from reference TRBV5-6 and TRBJ2-1, is DAGVTQSPTHLIKTRGQQVTLRCSPKSGHDTVSWYQQALGQGPQFIFQYYEEEERQRGNFPDRFSGHQFPNYSSELNVNALLLGDSALYLCASSLGLAGAYSYNEQFFGPGTRLTVL.

The V call is TRBV19, the J call TRBJ2-7, with unresolved D. This CDR3 is 17 amino acids long. Germline CDR1 reads LNHDA; CDR2 reads SQIVND (reference sequence). V was clipped by 1 base and J by 0 bases, with 16 bases between them. Written as DNA, the CDR3 is TGTGCCAGTAGTATAGCCCGAGGTGAGACCTTCTCCTACGAGCAGTACTTC. This codes for CASSIARGETFSYEQYF. The full variable domain, in which reference TRBV19 and TRBJ2-7 provide the parts outside the CDR3, is DGGITQSPKYLFRKEGQNVTLSCEQNLNHDAMYWYRQDPGQGLRLIYYSQIVNDFQKGDIAEGYSVSREKKESFPLTVTSAQKNPTAFYLCASSIARGETFSYEQYFGPGTRLTVT.

The V call is TRBV28, the J call TRBJ2-3; 9 bases are shared with TRBD1. The CDR3 sequence is 15 residues long. Germline CDR1 reads MDHEN; CDR2 reads SYDVKM. V was clipped by 4 bases and J by 4 bases; unmatched bases: 6. The CDR3 spells CASSSLGQGSDTQYF. In DNA, the CDR3 is TGTGCCAGCAGTTCCTTGGGACAGGGATCAGATACGCAGTATTTT.

The gene calls are TRBV7-9 and TRBJ2-7; D might be TRBD2 (6 bases). V lost 1 base and J lost 2, with 9 bases in between. This CDR3 region has 14 residues. Germline V gene sequence: CDR1 SEHNR, CDR2 FQNEAQ (reference sequence). The CDR3 DNA sequence: TGTGCCAGCAGCTTAGGGGGGGACCCCTACGAGCAGTACTTC. Its translation: CASSLGGDPYEQYF.

The chain carries TRBV27 and TRBJ1-1; 8 bases line up with TRBD1. This CDR3 spans 14 amino acids. Germline CDR1 MNHEY, CDR2 SMNVEV (reference sequence). The J segment lost 10 bases and the V segment lost 2 bases, leaving 9 bases of the junction unmatched. CDR3 region: CASSLRTGYNRAFF. The CDR3 region has the DNA TGTGCCAGCAGTTTAAGGACAGGGTATAACCGAGCTTTCTTT.